This TCR beta chain was profiled in a study of T cells in tumors after PD-1 blockade. The V end lost 1 base, the J end lost 10 bases, and 11 bases lay between the germline ends. The CDR3 is 13 amino acids. The germline V gene has CDR1 SGHDN and CDR2 FVKESK. This clone was counted a single time. Clones were read by immunoSEQ multiplex PCR, and TCRdb kept only the in-frame ones, dropping some. The table includes about 60,000 clones, around 72% detected once. This TCR was recovered from a human donor with basal cell carcinoma. This chain joins TRBV14 and TRBJ2-1; D remains unclear. The sample here was PBMCs, taken after anti-PD-1 treatment. The CDR3 here is CASSQGGTREQFF. The CDR3 DNA follows: TGTGCCAGCAGCCAAGGAGGTACAAGGGAGCAGTTCTTC. The full variable domain, with the rest looked up from reference TRBV14 and TRBJ2-1, is EAGVTQFPSHSVIEKGQTVTLRCDPISGHDNLYWYRRVMGKEIKFLLHFVKESKQDESGMPNNRFLAERTGGTYSTLKVQPAELEDSGVYFCASSQGGTREQFFGPGTRLTVL.